This T cell receptor beta chain was observed in a study of a mutant IDH1 vaccine in newly diagnosed glioma. In the study overall: Across weeks 1, 3, 5, 7, 11, 15, 19 and 23, patients received a vaccination each time, eight in all. Patients had received radiotherapy, temozolomide, or both previously, most receiving both.

Time point denoted: week 11, during vaccination. The content of each vaccine dose was 300 ug of mutant IDH1 20-mer peptide, and topical imiquimod accompanied it. CDR1 is SGDLS, CDR2 YYNGEE, per germline. The CDR3 totals 14 residues. J gave up 5 bases and V 5 bases, and 5 bases lay outside the gene matches. This clone was seen more than once but under ten times. The antigen is not known. The data were produced by immunoSEQ multiplex PCR, yet TCRdb's version contains in-frame clones alone and is incomplete. The sample lists roughly 130,000 clones, around three quarters occurring once. The chain combines TRBV9 with TRBJ2-3, with TRBD2 matching 10 bases. The sequencing used PBMCs, collected from a glioma patient whose treatment included an IDH1 peptide vaccine. The sequence was collected from a middle-aged man with glioma. CDR3 sequence (DNA): TGTGCCAGCAGTACTAGCGGGAAGCTAGATACGCAGTATTTT. This codes for CASSTSGKLDTQYF.